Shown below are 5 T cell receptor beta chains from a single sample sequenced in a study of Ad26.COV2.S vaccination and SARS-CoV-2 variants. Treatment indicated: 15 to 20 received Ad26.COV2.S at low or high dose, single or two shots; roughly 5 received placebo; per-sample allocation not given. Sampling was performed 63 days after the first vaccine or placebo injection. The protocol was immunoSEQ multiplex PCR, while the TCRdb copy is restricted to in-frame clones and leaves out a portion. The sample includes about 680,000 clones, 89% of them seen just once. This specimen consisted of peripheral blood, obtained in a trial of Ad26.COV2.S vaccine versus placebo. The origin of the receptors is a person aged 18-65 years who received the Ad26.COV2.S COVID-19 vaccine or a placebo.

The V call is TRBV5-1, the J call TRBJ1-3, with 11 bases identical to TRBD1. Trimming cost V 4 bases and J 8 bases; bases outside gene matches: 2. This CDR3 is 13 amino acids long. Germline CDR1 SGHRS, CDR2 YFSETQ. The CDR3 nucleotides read TGCGCCAGCAGCATGGGACAGGGGGACACCATATATTTT. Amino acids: CASSMGQGDTIYF.

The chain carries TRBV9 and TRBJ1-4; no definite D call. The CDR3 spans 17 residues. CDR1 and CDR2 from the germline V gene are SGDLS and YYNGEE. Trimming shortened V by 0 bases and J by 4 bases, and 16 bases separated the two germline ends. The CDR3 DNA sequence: TGTGCCAGCAGCGTAGGGTCCTATAGGCACCGTAATGAAAAACTGTTTTTT. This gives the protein CASSVGSYRHRNEKLFF.

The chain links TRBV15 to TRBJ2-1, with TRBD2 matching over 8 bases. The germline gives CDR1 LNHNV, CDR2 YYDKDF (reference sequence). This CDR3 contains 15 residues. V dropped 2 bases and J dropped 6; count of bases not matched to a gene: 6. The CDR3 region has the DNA TGTGCCACCAGCAGATCCCCCGGGGGGGCCAATGAGCAGTTCTTC. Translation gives CATSRSPGGANEQFF.

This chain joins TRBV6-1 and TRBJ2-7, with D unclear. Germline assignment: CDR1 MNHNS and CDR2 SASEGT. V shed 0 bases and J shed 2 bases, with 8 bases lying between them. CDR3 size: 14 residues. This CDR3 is CASSEASITYEQYF. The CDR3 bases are TGTGCCAGCAGTGAAGCGTCAATAACCTACGAGCAGTACTTC.

The CDR3 nucleotides read TGTGCCTGCCGGGACATAGCCTACGAGCAGTACTTC. It is translated as CACRDIAYEQYF. The rearrangement uses TRBV30 and TRBJ2-7, with a weak D call TRBD1 (6 bases). V dropped 6 bases and J dropped 2 bases, with 11 bases sitting between them. The CDR3 totals 12 residues. Per germline, CDR1 GTSNPN and CDR2 SVGIG (reference sequence).